What follows describes a single T cell receptor (beta chain). The specificity of this receptor is unknown. The sample holds no much larger clone one base away, and base qualities are not on file. The CDR3 numbers 15 residues from cysteine through phenylalanine. The DNA shown is the 45-base CDR3, in frame from base 1. CDR1 and CDR2, per the germline V gene, are MDHEN and SYDVKM. Ends trimmed: V by 5 bases, J by 4 bases; bases unmatched to a gene: 5. This sample stems from a study of cytomegalovirus exposure and HLA in healthy donors (dated 2017 in TCRdb). For context, the study as a whole: According to an earlier analysis of around 600 of the donors, some 180 million T cells yielded 95 million to 140 million unique TCR beta sequences and approximately 300 Gb of sequence data. About 320 gigabases of sequencing data and approximately 80 million unique TCR sequences were included in an early release covering over 600 HLA-typed donors. Among the roughly 370 genotyped donors, around 81% belonged to the genetic ancestry cluster associated with self-reported Caucasian donors. The study aimed to test whether cataloging public T cell receptors could reveal signatures of past pathogen exposure. Using immunosequencing, the study profiled T cell repertoires from 500 to 800 subjects and related those repertoires to cytomegalovirus serostatus. A separate validation cohort of roughly 120 different subjects was used in addition to the roughly 720-subject first cohort. To predict cytomegalovirus infection status, the study brought together high-throughput TCR immunosequencing, statistical association of individual TCRs with disease status, and machine learning. A later analysis re-analyzed previously published TCR beta repertoires from 650 to 800 donors and added high-resolution HLA genotyping to study TCR occurrence patterns. In the later analysis, no new phenotypic data were used to find candidate immune exposures; instead, reliance was placed on TCR beta sequences and their occurrence across donors. An earlier analysis of about 620 of the donors applied high-throughput TCR beta sequencing to assess whether each TCR beta V gene segment acted as functional or pseudogenic. Donor age, sex, ethnicity and CMV serostatus were compiled alongside the repertoire data. Genome-wide SNP genotypes for about 55% of the roughly 670 donors were used in a later genetic analysis, which treated that subset as a discovery cohort. All discovery cohort repertoires had been generated using a single sequencing platform. Both class I and class II loci were covered by HLA typing, at four-digit resolution. Typing coverage varied by locus: about 620-640 donors for A, B, C, DRB1 and DQB1; 522 for DQA1; 600 to 610 for DPA1; 450 to 480 for DPB1. Five DR-DQ haplotypes were handled as single units for association and clustering because linkage in the cohort was strong. On average, around 240,000 unique TCR beta nucleotide sequences were sequenced per donor among more than 350 genotyped donors of the cohort, with roughly 19% of those sequences being non-productive.

The cohort comprised around 690 healthy bone marrow donors. At the time of sampling, all cohort members were nominally healthy, though unrecorded immune exposures were likely present. The donor tested CMV seropositive, placing the donor among the 289 seropositive members of the cohort. A peripheral blood sample was provided by each donor, and peripheral blood mononuclear cells were used for TCR beta sequencing. Genomic DNA extraction from the blood cell samples was performed with the Qiagen DNeasy Blood Extraction Kit. Overall results and qualifications from the work: The authors suggested that the approach could potentially be generalized to other disease states and immunological phenotypes. According to a later analysis, parvovirus B19, influenza, CMV and Epstein-Barr virus appeared linked to several top co-occurrence clusters. Strong co-occurrence of HLA alleles, especially DR and DQ, made assigning TCR associations to individual alleles difficult. In a later analysis, the rate of TCR association differed among HLA loci, with DRB1 alleles having the most associated TCRs and HLA-C alleles having the fewest. The presence/absence analyses assumed that sequencing depth was roughly uniform across donors, and that assumption may not be true. Compared with equally common non-associated chains, HLA-associated TCR beta chains in a later analysis were more clonally expanded and had lower generation probabilities. Because counts were too low, roughly 18 rarely observed V segments, including chromosome 9 orphons, were left out of the earlier analysis of a few hundred of the donors. A group of highly shared sequence variants was considered likely to be a technical artifact of the sequencing pipeline. In a later genetic analysis, fewer N-insertions in productive TCRs were reported among donors in an Asian-associated ancestry cluster than the approximately 710-donor mean. V-gene and J-gene trimming of TCR beta chains was associated with a missense DCLRE1C variant in a later genetic analysis, and the association was replicated in an independent cohort. A total of 150 or so TCR beta chains were listed by the study as associated with cytomegalovirus. Three of the identified cytomegalovirus-associated TCR beta chains were confirmed in vitro to be specific for cytomegalovirus antigens. A further reported finding was that TCR beta sequences accurately predicted the HLA-A and HLA-B alleles for most subjects in the first cohort. The 87-base-pair reads could not distinguish some IMGT-functional V segments, including TRBV6-2 and TRBV6-3, so those segments were excluded. Because HLA typing was missing for some donors at each locus, association tests included only the typed subset. Cytomegalovirus status was reported to be diagnosed by the classifier with high specificity and sensitivity in both the original and validation cohorts. The only immune exposure information available for the cohort was CMV serostatus. In an earlier analysis of under 600 of the donors, most TCR beta V segments were observed in productive rearrangements about 87% or about 30% of the time, broadly matching IMGT annotations. Across donors, most TCR sequences were observed very rarely, whereas some public TCRs were present in many individuals. Only TCR beta chains were sequenced in this cohort, and the absence of alpha or paired-chain data limited detectable features. A later analysis found that most CMV-associated TCR beta chains appeared HLA-restricted, with HLA associations seemingly driven largely by CMV exposure. Specific HLA alleles were associated with over 15,000 TCR beta sequences at a false discovery rate of 0.05 in a later analysis. Correlated functional status among segregating V segments might be attributable to linkage disequilibrium, but an unknown experimental factor could not be ruled out.

Libraries were constructed by the immunoSEQ multiplex PCR assay. The multiplex PCR relied on a mix of 60 forward primers for TCR Vbeta segments and 13 reverse primers for TCR Jbeta segments. The CDR3 region of rearranged TCR beta genes was amplified from genomic DNA by a multiplex PCR assay. On the Illumina HiSeq System, the amplified TCR beta libraries were sequenced as 87-base-pair reads. As for the original processing: In a later analysis, about 80 million unique TCR beta chains were counted across the 666 repertoires, and about 10 million of these chains were shared by at least two donors. Raw reads were error-corrected and collapsed into unique sequences by a nearest-neighbor algorithm in which closely related sequences were merged to remove PCR and sequencing errors. Alignment of CDR3 sequences to IMGT reference sequences was used to assign V, D and J gene segments. For a sequence to be retained, a match of at least six nucleotides to both a V gene segment and a J gene segment was required. Rearrangements were classified as productive when the CDR3 lacked stop codons and remained in frame with V and J, and all other rearrangements were classified as non-productive. Following IMGT convention, CDR3 was defined as the stretch from the second conserved V-encoded cysteine up to the conserved J-encoded phenylalanine. In an earlier analysis of roughly 580 of the donors, sequences lacking an unambiguous match to a single V gene segment were excluded. An earlier analysis of almost 600 of the donors classified V segments as functional when productive rearrangements were above 56.7% and as segregating when the standard deviation between donors was above 5%. To diagnose cytomegalovirus status from the catalog of TCR beta chain sequences, a statistical classification framework was built. In a later analysis, V and J genes were assigned by comparing TCR nucleotide sequences against IMGT/GENE-DB human TR gene sequences. In a later analysis, CDR3 sequences and most-parsimonious VDJ recombination scenarios were assigned using the TCRdist pipeline. In a later analysis, every TCR beta chain was defined by the combination of its CDR3 amino acid sequence and its V-gene family, and reads without a unique V-gene family were dropped. A later analysis removed several hundred highly shared, low-generation-probability nucleotide sequences to deal with suspected cross-contamination and a sequencing artifact. In a later analysis, a clonal expansion index for each public chain was calculated from normalized within-repertoire ranks of inferred template counts. A later analysis computed generation probabilities with a VDJ recombination model fitted to out-of-frame rearrangements, and checked the results against IGoR. In a later analysis, hypergeometric tests were used to score TCR-TCR, TCR-HLA and TCR-CMV co-occurrence, with a repertoire-size bias correction applied to TCR pairs. To estimate false discovery rates, a later analysis permuted the HLA or CMV assignments 20 times. In a later analysis, co-occurring TCRs were grouped using DBSCAN, with TCRdist sequence similarity added in when clustering inside HLA-allele-positive subsets. Co-occurrence clustering excluded repertoires with fewer than 30,000 or more than 120,000 public chains, plus five with anomalous nucleotide sharing. TCRdb's version of the immuneACCESS table is confined to in-frame rearrangements and falls short of the full clone set. An unresolved V gene accounts for under half of the shortfall where checked; the remainder is of unknown origin. The V and J calls and the clone size are those of that table, but D and trimming were determined from the DNA. This sample gives 250,000 to 350,000 clones in total; roughly 89% of them show up just once. Approximately 4.3% of the sample comes from the top ten.

The chain is made from TRBV28 and TRBJ1-2; 12 central bases correspond to TRBD1. Sequencing input: PBMCs. The clonotype comes from a man in his forties in good health and CMV-seropositive. The sequenced DNA: TGTGCCAGCAGTCCCCGGGACAGGGGGCGCTATGGCTACACCTTC. It translates as CASSPRDRGRYGYTF.